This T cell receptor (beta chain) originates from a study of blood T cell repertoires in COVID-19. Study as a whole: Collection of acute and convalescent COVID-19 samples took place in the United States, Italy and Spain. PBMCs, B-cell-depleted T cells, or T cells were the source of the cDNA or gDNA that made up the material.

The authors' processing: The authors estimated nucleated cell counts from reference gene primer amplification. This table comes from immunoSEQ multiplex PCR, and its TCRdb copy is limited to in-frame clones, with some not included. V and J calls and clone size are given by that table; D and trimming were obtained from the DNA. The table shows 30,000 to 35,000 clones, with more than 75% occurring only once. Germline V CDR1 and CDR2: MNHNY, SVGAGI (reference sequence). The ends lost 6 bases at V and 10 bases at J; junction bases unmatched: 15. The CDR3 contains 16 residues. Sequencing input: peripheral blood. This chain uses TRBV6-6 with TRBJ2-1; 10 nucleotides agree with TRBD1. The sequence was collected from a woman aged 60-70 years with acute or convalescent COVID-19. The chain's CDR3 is CASRSTGTGVWGEQFF. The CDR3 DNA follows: TGTGCCAGCAGGTCCACCGGGACAGGGGTGTGGGGCGAGCAGTTCTTC.